The source of this T cell receptor beta chain is a study of post-analysis software for immune sequencing data. Germline V CDR1 and CDR2: SNHLY, FYNNEI. The V gene end was trimmed by 6 bases and the J gene end by 2 bases; junction bases not matched to a gene: 15. The CDR3 is made up of 17 amino acids. Note on this clonotype: Its cognate antigen is unknown.

Whole-study findings and limits: Relative to controls, patients had about 5 TRBV segments at higher frequency, with TRBV5-6, TRBV5-1 and TRBV20-1 among these.

TCR beta libraries were prepared from cDNA with unique molecular identifiers. TCRdb re-derived calls from the PCR reads in MiXCR, one entry per CDR3 protein. The sample holds about 770,000 distinct CDR3 sequences, around 45% seen once. The material sequenced was blood. V is TRBV2 and J is TRBJ1-2; 7 bases match TRBD1. The sequence came from a girl between 5 and 17 years old with multiple sclerosis. The DNA of the CDR3 is TGTGCCAGCAGCGAATTATTAATGGGAGGGGGCAACTATGGCTACACCTTC. This codes for CASSELLMGGGNYGYTF.